A single sample is the source of the 11 T cell receptor beta chains below, sequenced in a study of blood T cell repertoires in COVID-19. TCRdb's table, derived via immunoSEQ multiplex PCR, lists solely in-frame clones and lacks some. The table lists about 250,000 clones, 80% to 85% of them singletons, with less than 5.5% in the top ten. What was sequenced was peripheral blood. All receptors come from a man in his fifties with active or convalescent COVID-19.

The V gene is TRBV5-1, the J gene TRBJ2-2; 10 nucleotides line up with TRBD2. V shed 4 bases and J 1 base; nucleotides not matched to a gene: 13. CDR1 and CDR2 from the germline V gene are SGHRS and YFSETQ. This CDR3 contains 19 residues. The chain's CDR3 is CASSPVSLAGGKNTGELFF. The CDR3 DNA follows: TGCGCCAGCAGCCCCGTTTCGTTAGCGGGGGGTAAGAACACCGGGGAGCTGTTTTTT.

J is TRBJ1-4 and V is TRBV30; maybe TRBD1 (6 bases). V gave up 4 bases and J gave up 3 bases, with 12 bases separating them. The germline CDR1 and CDR2 sequences are GTSNPN and SVGIG (reference sequence). The CDR3 spans 14 residues. Here the CDR3 DNA reads TGTGCCTGGAACAACAGGGCGGCTAATGAAAAACTGTTTTTT. Its translation is CAWNNRAANEKLFF.

This chain uses TRBV2 with TRBJ1-4; no definite D call. The CDR3 has 16 amino acids. The V gene's germline CDR1 is SNHLY and CDR2 FYNNEI. The V end was cut by 0 bases, the J end by 5 bases, with 13 bases between. CDR3 amino acids: CASSEAGQRLNEKLFF. The CDR3 DNA sequence: TGTGCCAGCAGTGAAGCAGGGCAGCGGCTAAATGAAAAACTGTTTTTT.

V and J are TRBV6-5 and TRBJ1-2; a possible D gene is TRBD1 (6 bases). Germline CDR1 is MNHEY and CDR2 is SVGAGI. Trimming left V 2 bases short and J 7 bases short, with 14 bases between. The CDR3 sequence is 14 residues long. CDR3 residues: CASSYGGASTGYTF. The CDR3 coding sequence is TGTGCCAGCAGTTACGGGGGGGCGAGTACTGGCTACACCTTC.

This chain joins TRBV28 and TRBJ2-7; TRBD1 aligns across 8 bases. In germline, CDR1 is MDHEN, CDR2 SYDVKM. V shed 2 bases, J shed 3 bases, and the junction held 6 bases outside the gene matches. The CDR3 totals 15 residues. CDR3 in amino acids: CASSLMSGQDYEQYF. In DNA form, the CDR3 reads TGTGCCAGCAGTTTAATGTCGGGACAGGACTACGAGCAGTACTTC.

V usage is TRBV7-6 and J usage is TRBJ2-7, with TRBD1 as a possible D gene (6 bases). V gave up 1 base and J gave up 2 bases, with 9 bases separating them. Germline-derived CDR1 and CDR2 are SGHVS and FNYEAQ. CDR3 size: 14 residues. The DNA for the CDR3 is TGTGCCAGCAGCTTAGGGGACAACGCCTACGAGCAGTACTTC. It codes for CASSLGDNAYEQYF.

The chain combines TRBV29-1 with TRBJ2-1, with 13 bases identical to TRBD2. J lost 7 bases, V lost 7 bases, and 22 bases had no gene match. The germline CDR1 and CDR2 sequences are SQVTM and ANQGSEA. This CDR3 region has 19 residues. The CDR3 DNA reads TGCAGCGCTCCTGGGGTCGGGGGCCCGGGACTAGCGGGGAGTAATGAGCAGTTCTTC. Translating gives CSAPGVGGPGLAGSNEQFF.

This chain uses TRBV6-6 with TRBJ1-1; TRBD1 might be the D (6 bases). V was clipped by 6 bases and J by 0 bases, with 17 bases between them. Looked up from germline, CDR1 is MNHNY and CDR2 is SVGAGI (reference sequence). This CDR3 spans 16 amino acids. DNA of the CDR3: TGTGCCAGCAGCAGAAAGGGGGGGGGAATGAACACTGAAGCTTTCTTT. Translation gives CASSRKGGGMNTEAFF.

This clone was seen only once. V gene TRBV6-5 combines with J gene TRBJ1-2; D perhaps matches TRBD1 (5 bases). With 6 bases removed from V and 1 base from J, the gap between germline ends came to 12 bases. CDR3 length: 14 amino acids. Germline V gene sequence: CDR1 MNHEY, CDR2 SVGAGI. CDR3 in amino acids: CASSGDFFNYGYTF. CDR3 coding DNA: TGTGCCAGCAGCGGGGACTTTTTTAACTATGGCTACACCTTC.

In nucleotides, the CDR3 is TGTGCCAGCAGTTTAGGCAGGGGGCCCACTGAAGCTTTCTTT. Amino acid sequence: CASSLGRGPTEAFF. V gene TRBV27 combines with J gene TRBJ1-1; 8 nucleotides match TRBD1. The V and J ends lost 2 bases and 4 bases, in that order; junction bases with no gene match: 3. Germline V gene sequence: CDR1 MNHEY, CDR2 SMNVEV (reference sequence). This CDR3 has 14 residues.

The chain recombines TRBV3-1 (or the pseudogene TRBV3-2) with TRBJ1-2; possible D gene TRBD1, 5 bases. Trimming left V 4 bases short and J 8 bases short, with 14 bases between. Germline-derived CDR1 and CDR2 are LGHDT and YNNKEL (reference sequence). The CDR3 length is 13 residues. CDR3 sequence reads: CASSPGEPRGYTF. DNA for the CDR3: TGTGCCAGCAGCCCGGGGGAGCCTCGGGGCTACACCTTC.